This entry features one TCR beta chain sequence. This receptor's antigen is unknown. Per-nucleotide qualities are absent, and no much larger clonotype sits a single base away. The sample originates from a study of T cell responses to AZD1222 COVID-19 vaccine (dated by TCRdb to 2020 to 2023). At the level of the whole study: TCR sequencing was performed for 230 to 250 trial participants, of whom about 210 were given two doses of AZD1222 and some 26 were given two doses of MenACWY control vaccine. Trial participants were enrolled into age subgroups of 18-55, 56-69 and 70-plus years, which contained about 150, 28 and 57 TCR-sequenced participants, respectively.

The CDR3 regions of human TCRbeta chains were subjected to immunosequencing. For the original study's pipeline: TCRs in the repertoires were matched against a reference library of SARS-CoV-2-specific TCRs that had been generated with the MIRA antigen-specificity platform. Breadth was defined as the fraction of unique TCRs that were SARS-CoV-2-associated. Depth was defined as the fraction of total T cells that were SARS-CoV-2-associated. Using the MIRA data, each spike-specific TCR was mapped to the spike region that the TCR reacts to and placed in a CD4 or CD8 class. Log10-transformed breadth and depth values were compared by one-way ANOVA with Sidak's multiple comparisons tests. TCRdb took over this immuneACCESS table, retaining in-frame rearrangements with V and J assigned. Such tables are incomplete; in checked studies, under half of the missing clones stem from an unresolved V gene, and the remainder is unexplained. The V and J calls and clone size come from that table; D and trimming were worked out from the DNA. This sample comprises under 200,000 clones, around 90% of them detected only once. The ten largest make up 1.3% of the sample.

The junction shows trimming of 3 bases on V and 4 bases on J, and the gene matches do not reach 5 bases of it. The CDR3 holds 13 amino acids from the cysteine to the phenylalanine. Of all the DNA, just the CDR3 is kept, 39 bases in frame from base 1. CDR1 and CDR2, looked up from the germline V gene, are SQVTM and ANQGSEA. Beyond this particular receptor, the publication reports: In the small 56-69-year group, the increase in depth fell short of significance, most likely because of low power. Only five or six AZD1222 recipients were SARS-CoV-2 seropositive at baseline, limiting conclusions about previously exposed vaccinees. Epitopes outside the regions mutated in the B.1.351 and B.1.1.7 variants were reportedly recognized by nearly half of the unique spike-specific TCRs. Participants were mostly white British, with more females than males. The authors suggested clonal diversity may have been underestimated. No day 14 peak-response samples were available, so repertoires were characterized only after the peak T cell response. After two AZD1222 doses, spike-specific TCR breadth and depth were significantly higher than at day 0 and than in MenACWY recipients. The vaccine-associated CD4 TCRs covered the entire spike protein, and the dominant responses fell in regions 160-218 and 743-854.

The time point label on this specimen signifies: about 28 days (+/-7) after the second vaccine dose. AZD1222 recipients with second doses at about 4 weeks or about 12 weeks were pooled, because spike-specific TCR depth and breadth did not differ between schedules. Samples from vaccinated people were obtained from the UK trials COV001 and COV002, which included a single-blind randomized controlled phase 2/3 trial of AZD1222 (ChAdOx1 nCoV-19) in healthy adults. For TCRbeta chain sequencing, PBMC samples from trial participants were taken at day 0 and at day 28 after the second dose. This receptor was taken from an adult who received the AZD1222 COVID-19 vaccine. The sequenced sample was peripheral blood, obtained 28 days after the second AZD1222 dose. The V gene is TRBV29-1 and the J gene is TRBJ2-7; 8 middle bases align to TRBD1. The nucleotide sequence is given as TGCAGCGTTGAGACTACAGGGGGTTACGAGCAGTACTTC. Protein translation: CSVETTGGYEQYF.